The rows below give T cell receptor beta chains drawn from one sample of a study of T-cell memory formation after mild COVID-19. From the 5' RACE reads, TCRdb called clonotypes with MiXCR, one entry per CDR3 protein. The data hold approximately 500,000 distinct CDR3 sequences, with approximately 23% observed a single time. The sequenced material came from PBMCs or a T cell subset sorted from them (not recorded which). These receptors originate from an adult woman who had mild COVID-19 (a few samples of this study predate the infection). Cell type and time point are not known. Both conserved end residues are part of each CDR3. The order of the fields is V gene, J gene, CDR3 protein.

V: TRBV20-1; J: TRBJ2-7; CDR3: CSARTGASLNYEQYF
V: TRBV3-1; J: TRBJ2-1; CDR3: CASSPGHWSYNEQFF
V: TRBV13; J: TRBJ2-1; CDR3: CASREGLAGNNEQFF
V: TRBV5-1; J: TRBJ2-1; CDR3: CASSMGRSNEQFF
V: TRBV14; J: TRBJ2-3; CDR3: CASSQGRRASGDTQYF
V: TRBV7-3; J: TRBJ2-2; CDR3: CASSLNSASGRGGELFF
V: TRBV9; J: TRBJ1-1; CDR3: CASSVGRGEAFF
V: TRBV24-1; J: TRBJ2-1; CDR3: CATSDYAGGINNEQFF
V: TRBV19; J: TRBJ2-7; CDR3: CASSSDGPVEQYF
V: TRBV7-9; J: TRBJ1-2; CDR3: CASIPQGAGDYGYTF
V: TRBV2; J: TRBJ2-5; CDR3: CASSSELAWETQYF
V: TRBV20-1; J: TRBJ2-1; CDR3: CSARDLGKKQFF
V: TRBV7-9; J: TRBJ2-7; CDR3: CASTSPQDNIYEQYF
V: TRBV30; J: TRBJ1-5; CDR3: CAWRGFDHQPQHF
V: TRBV25-1; J: TRBJ2-1; CDR3: CASSDIRLAGGGDEQFF
V: TRBV7-2; J: TRBJ2-1; CDR3: CASSSPSGLTYNEQFF
V: TRBV7-6; J: TRBJ1-2; CDR3: CASSRATGIGGYTF
V: TRBV25-1; J: TRBJ1-1; CDR3: CASSPLPDHGAFF
V: TRBV5-5; J: TRBJ2-1; CDR3: CASSLEGGSYNEQFF
V: TRBV5-4; J: TRBJ2-3; CDR3: CASSLDSATDTQYF
V: TRBV7-2; J: TRBJ1-1; CDR3: CASTPKNTEAFF
V: TRBV5-1; J: TRBJ2-7; CDR3: CASMAPPRDEQYF
V: TRBV12-3/TRBV12-4; J: TRBJ1-1; CDR3: CASSLFGPGGGKAFF
V: TRBV30; J: TRBJ2-2; CDR3: CAWSAAGTNTGELFF
V: TRBV10-3; J: TRBJ1-6; CDR3: CASGQGSNSPLHF
V: TRBV4-3; J: TRBJ1-4; CDR3: CASSQDQGLSEKLFF
V: TRBV20-1; J: TRBJ2-1; CDR3: CSAGTSYNEQFF
V: TRBV6-6; J: TRBJ2-7; CDR3: CASRKGGLGGRTYEQYF
V: TRBV6-5; J: TRBJ1-1; CDR3: CASKGGTLNTEAFF
V: TRBV15; J: TRBJ2-3; CDR3: CATSTGATDTQYF
V: TRBV7-9; J: TRBJ1-1; CDR3: CASSLGTSNTEAFF
V: TRBV5-1; J: TRBJ2-2; CDR3: CASSLEGRNTGELFF
V: TRBV6-5; J: TRBJ1-3; CDR3: CASSYSTAGGNTIYF
V: TRBV7-9; J: TRBJ2-7; CDR3: CASSLDRPISSYEQYF
V: TRBV4-3; J: TRBJ2-1; CDR3: CASSQHYALSSYNEQFF
V: TRBV12-3/TRBV12-4; J: TRBJ2-1; CDR3: CASSLGPPGGGPRFF
V: TRBV12-3/TRBV12-4; J: TRBJ2-3; CDR3: CASSLAGAGGGTDTQYF
V: TRBV19; J: TRBJ1-1; CDR3: CASSMLAGFGTEAFF
V: TRBV7-9; J: TRBJ2-3; CDR3: CASSRDRVPSTDTQYF
V: TRBV7-2; J: TRBJ2-7; CDR3: CASSSQGSYEQYF
V: TRBV11-2; J: TRBJ1-5; CDR3: CASSLGPGAGQPQHF
V: TRBV29-1; J: TRBJ2-7; CDR3: CSVISLADTYEQYF
V: TRBV12-3/TRBV12-4; J: TRBJ2-1; CDR3: CASSLARGILNNEQFF
V: TRBV19; J: TRBJ1-5; CDR3: CASSVRDYYNQPQHF
V: TRBV4-3; J: TRBJ1-2; CDR3: CASSYRGQSPGYTF
V: TRBV2; J: TRBJ2-7; CDR3: CASKDSGSSEQYF
V: TRBV12-3/TRBV12-4; J: TRBJ2-7; CDR3: CASSPGQGDEQYF
V: TRBV4-1; J: TRBJ2-3; CDR3: CASSQDEVLRTDTQYF
V: TRBV7-9; J: TRBJ2-5; CDR3: CASSLGPREETQYF
V: TRBV24-1; J: TRBJ2-3; CDR3: CATRGGNTDTQYF
V: TRBV7-9; J: TRBJ2-3; CDR3: CASSSSDSGYTDTQYF
V: TRBV4-3; J: TRBJ2-1; CDR3: CASSQELYALAPENEQFF